One and the same sample provided the 12 T cell receptor beta chains below, sequenced in a study of blood T cell repertoires in COVID-19. The data were produced by immunoSEQ multiplex PCR, yet TCRdb's version contains in-frame clones alone and is incomplete. This sample has 200,000 to 250,000 clones; around 80% occur once, and the top ten carry about 10%. Specimen: peripheral blood. The receptors here all came from an elderly woman with acute or convalescent COVID-19.

The gene calls are TRBV28 and TRBJ1-4; tentative D call: TRBD1 (6 bases). The germline V and J ends were trimmed by 6 bases and 7 bases, with 18 bases remaining between them. Germline V gene data show CDR1 as MDHEN and CDR2 as SYDVKM. This CDR3 contains 15 residues. CDR3 sequence: CASSGLRQAGEKLFF. The CDR3 DNA follows: TGTGCCAGCAGCGGGTTGAGACAGGCGGGTGAAAAACTGTTTTTT.

The chain links TRBV6-2 or TRBV6-3 to TRBJ1-5; TRBD1 is a possible D gene (5 bases). CDR3 length: 14 amino acids. The V gene lost 6 bases and the J gene lost 1 base, with 10 bases spanning the gap. CDR1 is MNHEY and CDR2 is SVGEGT in the germline V gene. CDR3 DNA: TGTGCCAGCAGCCAGGGAGTAAGCAATCAGCCCCAGCATTTT. Protein product: CASSQGVSNQPQHF.

CDR3 protein: CASTLAGGLETQYF. The DNA of the CDR3 is TGTGCCAGCACACTAGCGGGAGGACTCGAGACCCAGTACTTC. This chain connects TRBV3-1 (or the pseudogene TRBV3-2) to TRBJ2-5; 12 positions match TRBD2. Germline V gene data show CDR1 as LGHDT and CDR2 as YNNKEL (reference sequence). V lost 7 bases to trimming and J lost 5 bases; unmatched junction nucleotides: 5. This CDR3 has 14 amino acids.

This chain uses TRBV5-1 with TRBJ2-1; 7 nucleotides align to TRBD2. The CDR3 has 13 amino acids. The germline V gene has CDR1 SGHRS and CDR2 YFSETQ. The J segment lost 16 bases and the V segment lost 4 bases, leaving 14 bases of the junction unmatched. CDR3 nucleotides: TGCGCCAGCAGCCCTTGGAGTAGCGGGCTGGCCTTCTTC. It codes for CASSPWSSGLAFF.

This chain links TRBV29-1 with TRBJ1-1; D possibly corresponds to TRBD1 (6 bases). The germline V gene encodes CDR1 SQVTM and CDR2 ANQGSEA. V lost 7 bases and J 4 bases, leaving 13 bases between the germline ends. CDR3 length: 12 residues. CDR3 sequence reads: CSAHRVGTEAFF. CDR3 bases: TGCAGCGCCCACAGGGTGGGCACTGAAGCTTTCTTT.

CDR3 DNA sequence: TGTGCCAGCAGCCTTGGGGGGACGGCCTATGGCTACACCTTC. Protein sequence: CASSLGGTAYGYTF. V is TRBV28 and J is TRBJ1-2, with a weak D call TRBD1 (5 bases). The CDR3 runs 14 residues. Germline assignment: CDR1 MDHEN and CDR2 SYDVKM. Between the trimmed V and J ends, which lost 6 bases and 4 bases, there was a span of 15 bases.

This CDR3 is CASSLALAGGTGEQFF. The CDR3 region has the DNA TGTGCCAGCAGCTTAGCTCTAGCGGGGGGGACTGGTGAGCAGTTCTTC. The gene calls are TRBV11-3 and TRBJ2-1; 12 nucleotides line up with TRBD2. The CDR3 totals 16 residues. Germline V gene lookup returns CDR1 SGHNT and CDR2 YENEEA. V dropped 1 base and J dropped 9; count of bases not matched to a gene: 7.

V and J are TRBV25-1 and TRBJ1-2; D is uncertain. The CDR3 spans 17 residues. The germline V gene has CDR1 MGHDK and CDR2 SYGVNS. The V end was cut by 1 base, the J end by 6 bases, with 21 bases between. This CDR3 reads CASSEFGPSGFKDGYTF. Here the CDR3 DNA reads TGTGCCAGCAGTGAATTTGGTCCCTCGGGGTTCAAGGATGGCTACACCTTC.

V gene TRBV11-3 combines with J gene TRBJ2-7; 9 bases are shared with TRBD2. V lost 0 bases and J lost 7; bases outside the gene matches: 7. The CDR3 length is 15 residues. Germline assignment: CDR1 SGHNT and CDR2 YENEEA. CDR3 sequence: CASSLEGGGAGEQYF. The CDR3 nucleotides are TGTGCCAGCAGCTTAGAAGGCGGGGGGGCCGGGGAGCAGTACTTC.

The chain is built from TRBV18 and TRBJ2-3; 8 bases match TRBD2. Looked up from germline, CDR1 is KGHSH and CDR2 is LQKENI. The junction had 4 bases not matched to a gene; V was cut back by 0 bases and J by 2 bases. The CDR3 has 16 residues. As DNA, the CDR3 is TGTGCCAGCTCACCACCGGTCGGGGGGGCCACAGATACGCAGTATTTT. Translated, it gives CASSPPVGGATDTQYF.

V and J are TRBV30 and TRBJ1-2; D might be TRBD1 (6 bases). The CDR3 is made up of 13 amino acids. Trimming cost V 0 bases and J 4 bases, with 9 bases left between them. CDR1 and CDR2 (germline): GTSNPN, SVGIG (reference sequence). The CDR3 reads CAWSVTGFYGYTF. Written as DNA, the CDR3 is TGTGCCTGGAGTGTAACAGGGTTCTATGGCTACACCTTC.

This chain links TRBV6-5 with TRBJ1-6; 8 bases fit TRBD1. The CDR3 runs to 14 residues. Germline V lookup: CDR1 MNHEY, CDR2 SVGAGI. The V segment lost 6 bases and the J segment 7 bases; nucleotides outside the gene matches: 5. CDR3 residues: CASRGQGKNSPLHF. DNA of the CDR3: TGTGCCAGCAGAGGACAGGGAAAAAATTCACCCCTCCACTTT.